This T cell receptor beta chain was obtained from a study of blood T cell repertoires in COVID-19. Study in general: Samples taken during acute and convalescent COVID-19 were collected in the United States, Italy and Spain.

TCRdb keeps only in-frame clones here, not all; method: immunoSEQ multiplex PCR. The sample lists 150,000 to 200,000 clones; approximately 84% were seen once. The CDR3 totals 15 residues. With V trimmed by 7 bases and J by 9 bases, 11 bases remained unmatched. In germline, CDR1 is SEHNR, CDR2 FQNEAQ (reference sequence). The genes are TRBV7-9 and TRBJ2-1, with 11 bases fitting TRBD2. The sample consisted of peripheral blood. This TCR came from a woman aged 80 or older with acute or convalescent COVID-19. The CDR3 nucleotides are TGTGCCAGCACCGTTCTTAGCGGGAGGGGATCTGAGCAGTTCTTC. Translated: CASTVLSGRGSEQFF.